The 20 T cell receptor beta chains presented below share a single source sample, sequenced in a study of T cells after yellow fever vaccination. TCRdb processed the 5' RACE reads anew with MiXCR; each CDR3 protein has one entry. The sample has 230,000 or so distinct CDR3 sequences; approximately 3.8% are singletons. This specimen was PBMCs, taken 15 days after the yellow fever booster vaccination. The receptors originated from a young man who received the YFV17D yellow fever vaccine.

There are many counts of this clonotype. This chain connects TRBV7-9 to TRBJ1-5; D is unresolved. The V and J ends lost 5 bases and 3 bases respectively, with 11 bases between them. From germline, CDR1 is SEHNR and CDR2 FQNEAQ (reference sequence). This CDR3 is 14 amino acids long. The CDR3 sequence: CASSQTGVNQPQHF. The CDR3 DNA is TGTGCCAGCAGCCAGACCGGGGTCAATCAGCCCCAGCATTTT.

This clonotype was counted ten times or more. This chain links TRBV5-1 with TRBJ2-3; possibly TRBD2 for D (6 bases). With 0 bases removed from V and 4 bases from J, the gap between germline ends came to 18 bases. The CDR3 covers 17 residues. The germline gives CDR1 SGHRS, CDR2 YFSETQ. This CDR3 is CASSLATGTAGPDTQYF. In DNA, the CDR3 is TGCGCCAGCAGCTTGGCGACCGGGACTGCGGGCCCAGATACGCAGTATTTT.

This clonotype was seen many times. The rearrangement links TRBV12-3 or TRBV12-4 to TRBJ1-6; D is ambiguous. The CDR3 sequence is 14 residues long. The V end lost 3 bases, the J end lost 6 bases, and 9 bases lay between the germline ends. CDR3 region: CASSFGRTNSPLHF. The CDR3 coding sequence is TGTGCCAGCAGTTTTGGACGGACTAATTCACCCCTCCACTTT.

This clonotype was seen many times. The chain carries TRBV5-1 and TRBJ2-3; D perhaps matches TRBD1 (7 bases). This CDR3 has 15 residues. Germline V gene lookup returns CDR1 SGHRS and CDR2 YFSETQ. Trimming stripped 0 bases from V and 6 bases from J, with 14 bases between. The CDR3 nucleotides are TGCGCCAGCAGCTTGGTGGAGTCAGGGGGGGATACGCAGTATTTT. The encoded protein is CASSLVESGGDTQYF.

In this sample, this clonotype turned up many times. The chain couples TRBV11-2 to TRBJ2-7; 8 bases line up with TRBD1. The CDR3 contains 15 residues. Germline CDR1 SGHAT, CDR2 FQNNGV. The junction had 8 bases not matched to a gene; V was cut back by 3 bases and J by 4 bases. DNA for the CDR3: TGTGCCAGCAGCTTTGGGATTACAGGGGGTTACGAGCAGTACGTC. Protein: CASSFGITGGYEQYV.

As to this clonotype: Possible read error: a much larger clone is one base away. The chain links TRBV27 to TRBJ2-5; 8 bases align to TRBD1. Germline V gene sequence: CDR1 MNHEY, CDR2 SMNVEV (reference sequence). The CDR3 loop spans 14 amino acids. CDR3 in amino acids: CATSLEGQEETQYF. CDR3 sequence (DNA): TGTGCCACCAGTTTGGAGGGACAGGAGGAGACCCAGTACTTC.

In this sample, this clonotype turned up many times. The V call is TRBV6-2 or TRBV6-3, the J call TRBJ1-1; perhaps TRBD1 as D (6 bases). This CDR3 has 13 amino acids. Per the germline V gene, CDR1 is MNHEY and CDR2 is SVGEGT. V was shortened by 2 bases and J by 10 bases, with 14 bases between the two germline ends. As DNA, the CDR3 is TGTGCCAGCAGTTACGGGATCGGGGGCGCAGCTTTCTTT. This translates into CASSYGIGGAAFF.

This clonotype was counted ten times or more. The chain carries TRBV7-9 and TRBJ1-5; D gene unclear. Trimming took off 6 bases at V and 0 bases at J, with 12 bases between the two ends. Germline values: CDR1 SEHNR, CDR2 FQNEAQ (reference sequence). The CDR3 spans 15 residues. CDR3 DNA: TGTGCCAGCAGTACTTCAGAGAATAGCAATCAGCCCCAGCATTTT. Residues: CASSTSENSNQPQHF.

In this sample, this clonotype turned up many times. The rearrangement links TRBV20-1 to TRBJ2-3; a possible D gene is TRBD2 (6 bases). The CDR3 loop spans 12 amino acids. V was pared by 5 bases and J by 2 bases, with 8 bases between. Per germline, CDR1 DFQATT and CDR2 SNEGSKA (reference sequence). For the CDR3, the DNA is TGCAGTGCTTCGGACTACACAGATACGCAGTATTTT. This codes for CSASDYTDTQYF.

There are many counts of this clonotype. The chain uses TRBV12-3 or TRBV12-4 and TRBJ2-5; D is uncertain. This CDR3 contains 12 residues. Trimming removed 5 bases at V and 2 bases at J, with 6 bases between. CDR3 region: CASSGQQETQYF. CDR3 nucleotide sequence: TGTGCCAGCAGTGGGCAGCAAGAGACCCAGTACTTC.

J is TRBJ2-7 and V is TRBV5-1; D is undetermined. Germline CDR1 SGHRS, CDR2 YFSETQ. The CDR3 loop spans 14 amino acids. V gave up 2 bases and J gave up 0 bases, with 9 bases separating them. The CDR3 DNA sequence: TGCGCCAGCAGCTTCGGGCCCAGCTCCTACGAGCAGTACGTC. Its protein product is CASSFGPSSYEQYV.

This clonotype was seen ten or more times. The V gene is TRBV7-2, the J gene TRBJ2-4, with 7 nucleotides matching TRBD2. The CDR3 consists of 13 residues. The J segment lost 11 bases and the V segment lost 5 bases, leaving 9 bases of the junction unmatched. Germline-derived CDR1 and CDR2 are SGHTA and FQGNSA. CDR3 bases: TGTGCCAGCAGCCCCGAGAGCGGGGCAGTTCAGTACTTC. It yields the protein CASSPESGAVQYF.

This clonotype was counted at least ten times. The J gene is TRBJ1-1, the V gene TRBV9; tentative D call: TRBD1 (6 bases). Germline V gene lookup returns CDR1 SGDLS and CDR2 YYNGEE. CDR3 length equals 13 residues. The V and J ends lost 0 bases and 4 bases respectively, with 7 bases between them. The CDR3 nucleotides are TGTGCCAGCAGCGTAGACAGGGTCACTGAAGCTTTCTTT. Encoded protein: CASSVDRVTEAFF.

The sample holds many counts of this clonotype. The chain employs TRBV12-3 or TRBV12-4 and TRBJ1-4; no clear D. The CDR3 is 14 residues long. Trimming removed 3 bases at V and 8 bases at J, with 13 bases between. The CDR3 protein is CASSFINQGEKLFF. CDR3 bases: TGTGCCAGCAGTTTTATAAATCAAGGAGAAAAACTGTTTTTT.

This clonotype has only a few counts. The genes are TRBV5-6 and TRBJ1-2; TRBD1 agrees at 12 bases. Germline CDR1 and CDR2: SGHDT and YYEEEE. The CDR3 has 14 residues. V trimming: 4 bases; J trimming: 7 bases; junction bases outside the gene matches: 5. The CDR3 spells CASSVGQGAIGYTF. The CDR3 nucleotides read TGTGCCAGCAGCGTGGGACAGGGGGCGATTGGCTACACCTTC.

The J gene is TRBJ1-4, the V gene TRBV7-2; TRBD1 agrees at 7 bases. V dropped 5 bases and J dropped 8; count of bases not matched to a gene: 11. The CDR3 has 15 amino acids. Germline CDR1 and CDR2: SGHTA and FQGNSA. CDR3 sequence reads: CASSKGSTGVEKLFF. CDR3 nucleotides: TGTGCCAGCAGCAAAGGATCTACAGGGGTCGAAAAACTGTTTTTT.

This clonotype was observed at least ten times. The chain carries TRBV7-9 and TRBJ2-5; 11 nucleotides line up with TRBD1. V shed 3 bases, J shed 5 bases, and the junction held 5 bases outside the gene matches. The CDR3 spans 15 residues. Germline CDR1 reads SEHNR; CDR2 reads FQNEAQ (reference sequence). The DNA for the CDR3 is TGTGCCAGCAGCTTTCACGGGACAGGGGGTGAGACCCAGTACTTC. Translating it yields CASSFHGTGGETQYF. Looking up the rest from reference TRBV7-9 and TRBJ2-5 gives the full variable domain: DTGVSQNPRHKITKRGQNVTFRCDPISEHNRLYWYRQTLGQGPEFLTYFQNEAQLEKSRLLSDRFSAERPKGSFSTLEIQRTEQGDSAMYLCASSFHGTGGETQYFGPGTRLLVL.

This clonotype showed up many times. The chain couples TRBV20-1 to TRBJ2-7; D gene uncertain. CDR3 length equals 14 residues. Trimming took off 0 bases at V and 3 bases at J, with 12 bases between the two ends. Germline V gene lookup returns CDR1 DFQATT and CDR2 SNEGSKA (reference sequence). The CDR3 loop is CSAREAIGRYEQYF. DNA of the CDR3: TGCAGTGCTAGAGAGGCTATAGGCCGCTACGAGCAGTACTTC.

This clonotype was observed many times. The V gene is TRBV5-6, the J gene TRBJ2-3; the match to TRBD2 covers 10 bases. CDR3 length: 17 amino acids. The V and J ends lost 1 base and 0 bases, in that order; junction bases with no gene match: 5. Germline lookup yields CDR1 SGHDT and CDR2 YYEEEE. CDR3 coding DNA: TGTGCCAGCAGCTTGCTTAGCGGGGGGTCGAGCACAGATACGCAGTATTTT. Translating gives CASSLLSGGSSTDTQYF.

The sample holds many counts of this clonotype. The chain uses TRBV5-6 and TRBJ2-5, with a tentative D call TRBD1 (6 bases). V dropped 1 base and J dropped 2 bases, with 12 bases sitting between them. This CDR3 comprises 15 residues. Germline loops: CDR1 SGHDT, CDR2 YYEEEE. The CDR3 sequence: CASSLTMTGQETQYF. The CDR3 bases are TGTGCCAGCAGCTTGACGATGACAGGTCAAGAGACCCAGTACTTC.